A selection of T cell receptor beta chains follows, all from one sample in a study of regulatory T cells in long-lasting Graves disease. TCRdb processed the multiplex PCR reads anew with MiXCR; each CDR3 protein has one entry. The repertoire includes roughly 450,000 distinct CDR3 sequences, around 24% of them detected once, and over 25% sits in the top ten. The sequencing here drew on peripheral blood mononuclear cells (PBMCs), taken when the disease was refractory, from a patient treated with antithyroid drugs. The receptors here all came from a female donor with Graves disease. The CDR3 runs from the conserved cysteine through the conserved F or W. D genes are given only for firm matches. The size of a clone is reported for some rows only, either as once, few or many, or as a class for expanded clones.

clone size	D gene	V gene	J gene	CDR3 protein	CDR3 DNA
few	TRBD1	TRBV29-1	TRBJ1-1	CSVRQGLNTEAFF	TGCAGCGTCCGACAGGGCCTGAACACTGAAGCTTTCTTT
many	-	TRBV11-2	TRBJ2-5	CASSLGLDSETQYF	TGTGCCAGCAGCTTAGGCTTGGACTCGGAGACCCAGTACTTC
few	-	TRBV20-1	TRBJ2-1	CSASDSYTNEQFF	TGCAGTGCTAGTGACTCGTACACAAATGAGCAGTTCTTC
-	-	TRBV3-1	TRBJ2-7	CASSQRTSSPYEQYF	TGTGCCAGCAGCCAAAGAACTAGCTCACCCTACGAGCAGTACTTC
few	TRBD1	TRBV28	TRBJ2-3	CASSWDRGLDTQYF	TGTGCCAGCAGTTGGGACAGGGGGCTGGATACGCAGTATTTT
-	-	TRBV19	TRBJ2-1	CASSIVASDYNEQFF	TGTGCCAGTAGTATAGTAGCTAGCGACTACAATGAGCAGTTCTTC
many	TRBD2	TRBV20-1	TRBJ2-7	CSAERREPYEQYF	TGCAGTGCTGAGAGGCGGGAGCCCTACGAGCAGTACTTC
few	-	TRBV15	TRBJ1-5	CATSRDLVQPQHF	TGTGCCACCAGCAGAGATCTCGTGCAGCCCCAGCATTTT
-	-	TRBV29-1	TRBJ2-5	CSVEYVDRETQYF	TGCAGCGTTGAATACGTGGACCGCGAGACCCAGTACTTC
many	TRBD1	TRBV28	TRBJ2-7	CASSGDRVSVRYEQYF	TGTGCCAGCAGCGGGGACAGGGTTTCAGTCCGCTACGAGCAGTACTTC
few	-	TRBV28	TRBJ2-3	CASSLKIGGTDTQYF	TGTGCCAGCAGTTTAAAAATAGGGGGCACAGATACGCAGTATTTT
many	-	TRBV28	TRBJ1-2	CASSLPPVAQDYTF	TGTGCCAGCAGTTTACCCCCAGTAGCGCAGGACTACACCTTC
once	-	TRBV6-1	TRBJ1-3	CASSESEGTGNTIYF	TGTGCCAGCAGTGAAAGTGAGGGGACTGGAAACACCATATATTTT
many	TRBD1	TRBV28	TRBJ1-5	CASRTGLSNQPQHF	TGTGCCAGCAGGACAGGGCTGAGCAATCAGCCCCAGCATTTT
-	-	TRBV6-1	TRBJ1-1	CASSEAYWGTEAFF	TGTGCCAGCAGTGAAGCGTATTGGGGTACTGAAGCTTTCTTT
once	TRBD1	TRBV20-1	TRBJ2-7	CSARDPGGRYEQYF	TGCAGTGCTAGAGATCCAGGGGGCCGCTACGAGCAGTACTTC
-	TRBD2	TRBV10-3	TRBJ2-6	CAISESPSGSSSGANVLTF	TGTGCCATCAGTGAGTCACCTAGCGGGTCCTCCTCTGGGGCCAACGTCCTGACTTTC
few	-	TRBV11-3	TRBJ2-2	CASSLGPLADTGELFF	TGTGCCAGCAGCTTAGGGCCTTTAGCGGACACCGGGGAGCTGTTTTTT
many	TRBD1	TRBV28	TRBJ2-5	CASSLGRGIEETQYF	TGTGCCAGCAGTTTGGGCAGGGGGATTGAAGAGACCCAGTACTTC
many	TRBD1	TRBV2	TRBJ1-2	CASRPGQGVLGYTF	TGTGCCAGCAGACCCGGACAGGGGGTGTTGGGCTACACCTTC
few	-	TRBV7-9	TRBJ1-5	CASSLSGKTQPQHF	TGTGCCAGCAGCTTATCGGGGAAAACTCAGCCCCAGCATTTT
many	-	TRBV27	TRBJ1-1	CASSWGSGTEAFF	TGTGCCAGCAGTTGGGGGTCGGGCACTGAAGCTTTCTTT
-	TRBD2	TRBV20-1	TRBJ2-7	CSASPGRAAYEQYF	TGCAGTGCTAGTCCGGGGAGGGCCGCCTACGAGCAGTACTTC
many	TRBD1	TRBV19	TRBJ1-1	CASSTTQTGWNTEAFF	TGTGCCAGTAGTACGACGCAGACAGGGTGGAACACTGAAGCTTTCTTT